The rows below give T cell receptor beta chains drawn from one sample of a study of T cells after yellow fever vaccination. TCRdb independently ran MiXCR on the 5' RACE reads; one entry per CDR3 protein. The sample lists around 310,000 distinct CDR3 sequences; about 3.5% were seen once. This sample comprised PBMCs, obtained on the day of the yellow fever booster vaccination. The receptor source for this set is a man younger than 35 who received the YFV17D yellow fever vaccine. Each CDR3 is given with its conserved first and last residue. A D gene is named only where the DNA matches it firmly. Clone size appears in some rows only: once, few, many, or a class for an expanded clone.

V gene	D gene	J gene	clone size	CDR3 DNA	CDR3 protein
TRBV4-1	NA	TRBJ1-3	few	TGCGCCAGCAGCCAAAGCCCCCACGGGACTGGAAACACCATATATTTT	CASSQSPHGTGNTIYF
TRBV6-6	TRBD2	TRBJ2-1	few	TGTGCCAGCAGGCCGGGACTAGTTGTAGGTGAGCAGTTCTTC	CASRPGLVVGEQFF
TRBV6-2/TRBV6-3	TRBD1	TRBJ2-1	many	TGTGCCAGCAGTATCAGGGGGGAGCAGTTCTTC	CASSIRGEQFF
TRBV20-1	NA	TRBJ1-1	few	TGCAGTGCCACGGGGGGCAACACTGAAGCTTTCTTT	CSATGGNTEAFF
TRBV7-9	NA	TRBJ2-5	many	TGTGCCAGCCGACAGGATATTAGCCCCCAGTACTTC	CASRQDISPQYF
TRBV7-9	NA	TRBJ2-3	many	TGTGCCAGCAGCATACAACGGACGGCAAGCACAGATACGCAGTATTTT	CASSIQRTASTDTQYF
TRBV6-5	NA	TRBJ2-1	few	TGTGCCAGCAGTTCCCGTTCCTACAATGAGCAGTTCTTC	CASSSRSYNEQFF
TRBV10-3	TRBD1	TRBJ2-6	few	TGTGCCATCTCGGACAGGACTGGGGCCAACGTCCTGACTTTC	CAISDRTGANVLTF
TRBV5-1	TRBD2	TRBJ2-1	few	TGCGCCAGCAGGGGAGGGACCGGGACTAGCGGGGGTGAGGAGCAGTTCTTC	CASRGGTGTSGGEEQFF
TRBV12-3/TRBV12-4	NA	TRBJ2-1	many	TGTGCCAGCAGTTTAGTTTACCGGGGTGAGCAGTTCTTC	CASSLVYRGEQFF
TRBV9	NA	TRBJ2-7	few	TGTGCCAGCAGCGGAGGACTATGGGGAGACTACGAGCAGTACTTC	CASSGGLWGDYEQYF
TRBV29-1	NA	TRBJ1-2	NA	TGCAGCGCTTCGACAGGCACCAAGTATGGCTACACCTTC	CSASTGTKYGYTF
TRBV29-1	NA	TRBJ1-3	NA	TGCAGCGTTGCAGCATGGGACATCACCTCTGGAAACACCATATATTTT	CSVAAWDITSGNTIYF
TRBV7-6	NA	TRBJ1-1	many	TGTGCCAGCAGCTTCCCGGGCAGGGGAGTCCCTGAAGCTTTCTTT	CASSFPGRGVPEAFF
TRBV5-1	TRBD1	TRBJ1-5	few	TGCGCCAGCAGAGAGGGGACAGGGGAAAATCAGCCCCAGCATTTT	CASREGTGENQPQHF
TRBV7-6	TRBD2	TRBJ2-3	few	TGTGCCAGCAGCCGACGGACTAGCGGGGGGAGAGGGGGAGATACGCAGTATTTT	CASSRRTSGGRGGDTQYF
TRBV27	NA	TRBJ2-1	few	TGTGCCAGCAGCCCTGATTCTAGCTCCTACAATGAGCAGTTCTTC	CASSPDSSSYNEQFF
TRBV28	TRBD1	TRBJ1-5	NA	TGTGCCAGCAGTTTCACAGGGGCGAGCAATCAGCCCCAGCATTTT	CASSFTGASNQPQHF
TRBV7-9	NA	TRBJ2-2	many	TGTGCCAGCAGCTCAGTCCGGGGGGCCAAAGACACCGGGGAGCTGTTTTTT	CASSSVRGAKDTGELFF
TRBV5-5	TRBD2	TRBJ2-1	many	TGTGCCAGCAGCAAAACCGGGACTAGCGACCATGAGCAGTTCTTC	CASSKTGTSDHEQFF
TRBV4-1	NA	TRBJ2-3	few	TGCGCCAGCAGCATCCGGAGGGCTAGCAAGATAGATACGCAGTATTTT	CASSIRRASKIDTQYF
TRBV6-2/TRBV6-3	TRBD1	TRBJ1-5	NA	TGTGCCAGCCTCGGACAGGGGAGCCAGCCCCAGCATTTT	CASLGQGSQPQHF
TRBV7-9	NA	TRBJ2-7	NA	TGTGCCAGCAGCTCCGCCTCCTACGAGCAGTACTTC	CASSSASYEQYF
TRBV20-1	TRBD1	TRBJ1-6	many	TGCAGTGCTAGGGGGGCGGGACAGATTAATTCACCCCTCCACTTT	CSARGAGQINSPLHF
TRBV6-6	TRBD1	TRBJ2-7	many	TGTGCCAGCAGTTACTCAGTCTGGGACAGGGGTCTTTCCTACGAGCAGTACTTC	CASSYSVWDRGLSYEQYF
TRBV4-2	NA	TRBJ1-1	NA	TGTGCCAGCAGCCAAGACGAGGGAAGGGGGGAAGCTTTCTTT	CASSQDEGRGEAFF
TRBV12-3/TRBV12-4	NA	TRBJ1-5	once	TGTGCCAGCACCGTGGGGGGGCCCCAGCCCCAGCATTTT	CASTVGGPQPQHF
TRBV20-1	TRBD2	TRBJ2-1	many	TGCAGTGCTAGAGATGAATTGGGACTAGATCCTAGGAGCTCCTACAATGAGCAGTTCTTC	CSARDELGLDPRSSYNEQFF
TRBV4-1	NA	TRBJ1-1	many	TGCGCCAGCAGCCAAGCTCGGGACTCTGAAGCTTTCTTT	CASSQARDSEAFF
TRBV24-1	TRBD1	TRBJ2-5	few	TGTGCCACCAGTGAAGCAACAGGGGGCTGGGAGACCCAGTACTTC	CATSEATGGWETQYF
TRBV4-2	TRBD1	TRBJ2-5	many	TGTGCCAGCAGCCAAGAGCTACAGGGGGCAGAGACCCAGTACTTC	CASSQELQGAETQYF
TRBV9	NA	TRBJ2-3	many	TGTGCCAGCAGCGTAGCATCTAGCTGGAGCACAGATACGCAGTATTTT	CASSVASSWSTDTQYF
TRBV20-1	TRBD2	TRBJ2-1	NA	TGCAGTGCTACAACTAGCGGGGGGAGTGAGCAGTTCTTC	CSATTSGGSEQFF
TRBV7-8	NA	TRBJ2-4	NA	TGTGCCAGCAGCTTAGCGGGGGCTGCCAAAAACATTCAGTACTTC	CASSLAGAAKNIQYF
TRBV19	NA	TRBJ1-2	NA	TGTGCCAGTAGTTTTCCGGACAGCTCTGGCTACACCTTC	CASSFPDSSGYTF
TRBV12-3/TRBV12-4	NA	TRBJ1-1	few	TGTGCCAGCAGTTTAGAGTACGGGAAGAACACTGAAGCTTTCTTT	CASSLEYGKNTEAFF
TRBV19	NA	TRBJ1-5	NA	TGTGCCAGTAGTAACAGACTGGATCAGCCCCAGCATTTT	CASSNRLDQPQHF
TRBV7-4	NA	TRBJ1-5	NA	TGTGCCAGCAGCTCCCTCGATAGCAATCAGCCCCAGCATTTT	CASSSLDSNQPQHF
TRBV6-2/TRBV6-3	NA	TRBJ2-2	NA	TGTGCCAGCAGTCGACCCTACTTAGGCGGCGGGGAGCTGTTTTTT	CASSRPYLGGGELFF
TRBV5-1	TRBD1	TRBJ1-1	many	TGCGCCAGCAGCTCGGGACAGACCACTGAAGCTTTCTTT	CASSSGQTTEAFF
TRBV11-2	NA	TRBJ1-5	NA	TGTGCCAGCAGCTTAAAGCCGGGCGGGCCCCAGCATTTT	CASSLKPGGPQHF
TRBV4-3	NA	TRBJ1-1	few	TGCGCCAGCAGCCCGATTGGGCGAGGTAGTGAAGCTTTCTTT	CASSPIGRGSEAFF
TRBV11-2	NA	TRBJ2-3	NA	TGTGCCAGCAGCTTTAATGTGAAGGGCGTCACAGATACGCAGTATTTT	CASSFNVKGVTDTQYF